This TCR beta chain comes out of a study of response to subunit inactivated influenza vaccine. Study-wide results and caveats: Authors proposed each seasonal influenza vaccination draws in few new T cells.

V dropped 3 bases and J dropped 5 bases, with 12 bases sitting between them. Germline V CDR1 and CDR2: SGDLS, YYNGEE. This CDR3 has 13 amino acids. Note on this clonotype: What it binds is unknown.

TCRdb redid the calling of the RT-PCR reads with MiXCR, one entry per CDR3 protein. The sample has some 500,000 distinct CDR3 sequences; approximately 13% are singletons. The chain links TRBV9 to TRBJ2-7; tentatively, D is TRBD2 (6 bases). The sequence was collected from a man aged 50 to 60 who received an inactivated influenza vaccine. Sample: PBMCs from blood, taken 45 days after vaccination. CDR3 bases: TGTGCCAGCAGCGGAGGGACTCAACACGAGCAGTACTTC. This sequence encodes CASSGGTQHEQYF.